These 27 T cell receptor beta chains share one sample of origin, sequenced in a study of blood T cells in healthy people across ages. The authors ran a second PCR of about 6 to 11 cycles using a sample-barcoded 5' primer and a J-beta primer mix. TCRdb ran MiXCR on the 5' RACE reads and lists one entry per CDR3 protein. The sample includes 1,500,000 or so distinct CDR3 sequences, approximately 59% of them seen just once. The sample taken for sequencing was blood. All receptors derive from a man in his late teens or twenties in good health.

The gene calls are TRBV4-3 and TRBJ1-1, with TRBD1 identical over 11 bases. The trim removed 1 base at V and 4 bases at J, leaving 11 bases unmatched. The CDR3 is 18 residues long. Germline V CDR1 and CDR2: LGHNA, YSLEER. CDR3 in amino acids: CASSQALRTGGKGTEAFF. The CDR3 DNA is TGCGCCAGCAGCCAAGCTCTCCGGACAGGGGGCAAGGGCACTGAAGCTTTCTTT.

This chain uses TRBV21-1 with TRBJ2-5; the table's D gene call, TRBD2, was not cross checked with the DNA. The closer fit of TRBJ2-7 to the DNA end suggests the J call may be wrong. TRBV21-1 is deemed a pseudogene. CDR3 length: 16 amino acids. The CDR3 protein is CASSKRSGATSYEQYF. Written as DNA, the CDR3 is TGTGCCAGCAGCAAAAGGAGCGGGGCGACCTCCTACGAGCAGTACTTC.

The V and J genes are TRBV29-1 and TRBJ2-3, with D possibly matching TRBD1 (6 bases). Looked up from germline, CDR1 is SQVTM and CDR2 is ANQGSEA. The CDR3 covers 15 residues. The V and J ends lost 3 bases and 0 bases respectively, with 13 bases between them. The CDR3 spells CSVEGAVVSTDTQYF. The CDR3 DNA follows: TGCAGCGTTGAGGGGGCAGTCGTTAGCACAGATACGCAGTATTTT.

This clonotype has only a few counts. The chain is built from TRBV29-1 and TRBJ2-7; no clear D gene. The CDR3 consists of 11 residues. Germline V gives CDR1 SQVTM, CDR2 ANQGSEA. V lost 1 base and J 6 bases, leaving 7 bases between the germline ends. CDR3 coding DNA: TGCAGCGTTGAAGGGGGAACCGAGCAGTACTTC. Amino acids: CSVEGGTEQYF.

The count of this clonotype is one. This sequence joins TRBV10-3 and TRBJ2-4; 9 positions match TRBD1. The J call is uncertain, as TRBJ2-7 better fits the DNA end. The CDR3 runs to 15 residues. Germline loops: CDR1 ENHRY, CDR2 SYGVKD. The CDR3 loop reads CAISRPGQGTYEQYF. The DNA for the CDR3 is TGTGCCATCAGCCGTCCGGGACAGGGTACCTACGAGCAGTACTTC.

This chain connects TRBV15 to TRBJ2-1; D gene unclear. The CDR3 has 12 residues. V was trimmed by 2 bases and J by 10 bases, leaving 9 bases between them. Germline loops: CDR1 LNHNV, CDR2 YYDKDF (reference sequence). The CDR3 DNA sequence: TGTGCCACCAGCAGAAGAGAGGAGGAGCAGTTCTTC. It translates to CATSRREEEQFF.

V is TRBV4-3 and J is TRBJ1-2; 7 bases map to TRBD1. Germline CDR1 is LGHNA and CDR2 is YSLEER. CDR3 length equals 15 residues. V shed 1 base and J 6 bases; nucleotides not matched to a gene: 8. CDR3 in amino acids: CASSQGPRGTDGYTF. The CDR3 bases are TGCGCCAGCAGCCAAGGACCCCGCGGGACAGATGGCTACACCTTC.

In its sample, this clonotype was seen a few times. CDR3 in DNA: TGCAGCGTTGATACAGCCCGTGGCGAGCAGTTCTTC. It yields the protein CSVDTARGEQFF. V usage is TRBV29-1 and J usage is TRBJ2-1; unclear D gene. V lost 3 bases, J lost 10 bases, and 13 bases lay in between. CDR3 length: 12 amino acids. Germline V gives CDR1 SQVTM, CDR2 ANQGSEA.

For the CDR3, the DNA is TGTGCCAGCAGCTTAGGTTCACTAGCTGCCAGCTCCTACGAGCAGTACTTC. This sequence encodes CASSLGSLAASSYEQYF. The rearrangement uses TRBV11-2 and TRBJ2-7; D possibly corresponds to TRBD2 (6 bases). The germline V gene encodes CDR1 SGHAT and CDR2 FQNNGV. The CDR3 sequence is 17 residues long. V dropped 1 base and J dropped 0 bases, with 16 bases sitting between them.

This clonotype was picked up a small number of times. The chain is built from TRBV12-3 or TRBV12-4 and TRBJ1-2; unclear D gene. V shed 6 bases and J shed 5 bases, with 10 bases lying between them. This CDR3 comprises 12 residues. As DNA, the CDR3 is TGTGCCAGCAGCCGAGACCTATATGGCTACACCTTC. This encodes CASSRDLYGYTF.

V and J are TRBV28 and TRBJ2-7; 10 bases map to TRBD1. Unmatched junction bases numbered 7, after V lost 4 bases and J lost 4 bases. CDR3 length: 15 residues. Germline CDR1 and CDR2: MDHEN and SYDVKM. CDR3 in DNA: TGTGCCAGCAGTTCGTTCGGGACAGGGGATTACGAGCAGTACTTC. Translation: CASSSFGTGDYEQYF.

The V gene is TRBV7-2, the J gene TRBJ2-5, with 8 bases identical to TRBD2. The DNA matches TRBJ2-7 better at its end, which makes the J call doubtful. The germline V gene has CDR1 SGHTA and CDR2 FQGNSA. CDR3 size: 14 residues. CDR3 sequence reads: CASSAGGVGYEQYF. CDR3 sequence (DNA): TGTGCCAGCAGTGCCGGGGGGGTTGGATACGAGCAGTACTTC.

This clonotype has a handful of counts. This rearrangement joins TRBV4-2 to TRBJ2-4; no clear D. V was shortened by 4 bases and J by 8 bases, with 12 bases between the two germline ends. This CDR3 comprises 13 residues. Looked up from germline, CDR1 is LGHNA and CDR2 is YNFKEQ. CDR3 in amino acids: CASSLRWGDIQYF. The CDR3 region has the DNA TGTGCCAGCAGCCTCCGGTGGGGTGACATTCAGTACTTC.

Details on this clonotype: The junction shows a germline mismatch at one end, possibly a read error. This rearrangement joins TRBV20-1 to TRBJ2-1; 10 bases line up with TRBD2. Germline CDR1 is DFQATT and CDR2 is SNEGSKA (reference sequence). The CDR3 covers 18 residues. The CDR3 bases are TGCAGTGCTAGAGAAATGCCAGCGGGAGGGAACTCCTGCAATGAGCAGTTCTTC. This codes for CSAREMPAGGNSCNEQFF.

This sequence joins TRBV4-1 and TRBJ2-3; D is undetermined. This CDR3 contains 15 residues. Between the trimmed V and J ends, which lost 2 bases and 6 bases, there was a span of 15 bases. Germline V gene data show CDR1 as MGHRA and CDR2 as YSYEKL. CDR3 nucleotides: TGCGCCAGCAGCCAAACTACCCCGCTCCCCGATACGCAGTATTTT. It translates to CASSQTTPLPDTQYF.

This clonotype turned up a few times. This chain connects TRBV29-1 to TRBJ2-5; D may be TRBD1 (6 bases). The end of the DNA is better explained by TRBJ2-7, so the J call may be wrong. This CDR3 is built from 12 residues. Per germline, CDR1 SQVTM and CDR2 ANQGSEA. This chain's CDR3 is CSGQGSTPEQYF. The DNA for the CDR3 is TGCAGCGGTCAGGGGAGTACTCCCGAGCAGTACTTC.

The V call is TRBV30, the J call TRBJ1-1; no firm D call. The CDR3 spans 13 residues. V was pared by 0 bases and J by 6 bases, with 11 bases between. Germline CDR1 is GTSNPN and CDR2 is SVGIG (reference sequence). The CDR3 sequence: CAWSVSLGAEAFF. For the CDR3, the DNA is TGTGCCTGGAGTGTAAGTCTGGGCGCTGAAGCTTTCTTT.

J is TRBJ2-7 and V is TRBV7-9; D is tentatively TRBD1 or TRBD2 (5 bases each). The V gene lost 5 bases and the J gene lost 2 bases, with 19 bases spanning the gap. Germline V CDR1 and CDR2: SEHNR, FQNEAQ (reference sequence). The CDR3 contains 16 residues. CDR3 residues: CASSDSTGTLAYEQYF. CDR3 in DNA: TGTGCCAGCAGCGATTCAACCGGGACGCTTGCCTACGAGCAGTACTTC.

The V call is TRBV2, the J call TRBJ1-2, with D tentatively TRBD1 (5 bases). This CDR3 spans 13 amino acids. Trimming left V 7 bases short and J 6 bases short, with 15 bases between. The V gene's germline CDR1 is SNHLY and CDR2 FYNNEI. The CDR3 DNA is TGTGCCAGCAACCCCAGGGTTACGGATGGCTACACCTTC. It codes for CASNPRVTDGYTF.

Only a few counts were recorded for this clonotype. The chain couples TRBV28 to TRBJ2-7, with 8 nucleotides matching TRBD1. Trimming cost V 5 bases and J 7 bases; bases outside gene matches: 7. This CDR3 spans 13 amino acids. The V gene's germline CDR1 is MDHEN and CDR2 SYDVKM. CDR3 sequence reads: CASSRRGRWEQYF. The CDR3 nucleotides read TGTGCCAGCAGTCGCAGGGGGCGTTGGGAGCAGTACTTC. The variable domain in full, with the rest retrieved from reference TRBV28 and TRBJ2-7, is DVKVTQSSRYLVKRTGEKVFLECVQDMDHENMFWYRQDPGLGLRLIYFSYDVKMKEKGDIPEGYSVSREKKERFSLILESASTNQTSMYLCASSRRGRWEQYFGPGTRLTVT.

The J gene is TRBJ1-1, the V gene TRBV10-3; D is unclear. The CDR3 length is 14 residues. CDR1 and CDR2 (germline): ENHRY, SYGVKD. V lost 2 bases to trimming and J lost 10 bases, with 17 bases between them. The CDR3 loop is CAISELQSPPRAFF. CDR3 coding DNA: TGTGCCATCAGTGAGCTGCAGTCCCCGCCTAGAGCTTTCTTT.

The table lists this clonotype with a few counts. This chain uses TRBV29-1 with TRBJ1-6; D not resolved. CDR1 is SQVTM and CDR2 is ANQGSEA in the germline V gene. This CDR3 spans 14 amino acids. V lost 5 bases, J lost 8 bases, and 16 bases lay in between. The chain's CDR3 is CSVRVSPQYSPLHF. The CDR3 region has the DNA TGCAGCGTTCGGGTCTCACCCCAGTATTCACCCCTCCACTTT. Variable domain in full (rest from reference TRBV29-1 and TRBJ1-6): SAVISQKPSRDICQRGTSLTIQCQVDSQVTMMFWYRQQPGQSLTLIATANQGSEATYESGFVIDKFPISRPNLTFSTLTVSNMSPEDSSIYLCSVRVSPQYSPLHFGNGTRLTVT.

This chain joins TRBV11-2 and TRBJ1-4; D gene uncertain. This CDR3 comprises 14 residues. V was shortened by 3 bases and J by 8 bases, with 13 bases between the two germline ends. The germline V gene has CDR1 SGHAT and CDR2 FQNNGV. The CDR3 loop reads CASSLVEAREKLFF. CDR3 coding DNA: TGTGCCAGCAGCTTGGTTGAGGCGAGGGAAAAACTGTTTTTT.

This clonotype showed up just a few times. The chain has TRBV9 and TRBJ2-5; D tentatively fits TRBD1 or TRBD2 (5 bases each). CDR1 and CDR2 (germline): SGDLS, YYNGEE. With 3 bases removed from V and 2 bases from J, the gap between germline ends came to 17 bases. The CDR3 spans 16 residues. CDR3 DNA: TGTGCCAGCAGCGCCCGACAGACTAAACCTCAAGAGACCCAGTACTTC. This translates into CASSARQTKPQETQYF.

The V and J genes are TRBV20-1 and TRBJ2-7; D gene uncertain. CDR1 is DFQATT, CDR2 SNEGSKA, per germline (reference sequence). The CDR3 sequence is 16 residues long. The ends were cut back, 0 bases at V and 7 bases at J, with 22 bases in the middle. The CDR3 bases are TGCAGTGCTAGAGATCCCTCCGGTTATGGGGTGAGGGAGCAGTACTTC. This gives the protein CSARDPSGYGVREQYF.

The count of this clonotype is one. This chain joins TRBV20-1 and TRBJ2-7, with D possibly TRBD1 on 6 matching bases. The germline gives CDR1 DFQATT, CDR2 SNEGSKA (reference sequence). V was trimmed by 5 bases and J by 7 bases, leaving 18 bases between them. The CDR3 covers 13 residues. The CDR3 DNA reads TGCAGTGCTTCAGGGGCGCACTATGGAGAGCAGTACTTC. The encoded protein is CSASGAHYGEQYF.

The chain couples TRBV6-5 to TRBJ2-4; D is unclear. The better agreement between TRBJ2-7 and the DNA end casts doubt on the J call. CDR1 is MNHEY and CDR2 is SVGAGI in the germline V gene. The CDR3 consists of 16 residues. CDR3 bases: TGTGCCAGCAACACAAGGACGGTCGGGCTCGCCTACGAGCAGTACTTC. Amino acids: CASNTRTVGLAYEQYF.